This entry concerns a single T cell receptor (beta chain). There is no known antigen for this receptor. The input lacks base qualities; no much larger clone sits a single base away. According to the study, the label for this sample's time point signals: baseline before first vaccination. Vaccinee samples came from UK trials COV001 and COV002, including a single-blind randomized controlled phase 2/3 trial of AZD1222 (ChAdOx1 nCoV-19) in healthy adults. For TCRbeta chain sequencing, PBMC samples from trial participants were taken at day 0 and at day 28 after the second dose. The V end gives up 2 bases and the J end 1 base, leaving 6 bases in the junction not matched to a gene. The CDR3 runs 16 amino acids, cysteine and phenylalanine included. CDR3 DNA is the only sequence kept; it has 48 bases, read in frame from the first base. CDR1 and CDR2 are read off the germline V gene as SGHTS and YDEGEE. The CDR3 regions of human TCRbeta chains were analyzed by immunosequencing. The study's own analysis went as follows. TCRs in the repertoires were matched against a reference library of SARS-CoV-2-specific TCRs that had been generated with the MIRA antigen-specificity platform. Breadth was defined as the fraction of unique TCRs that were SARS-CoV-2-associated, and depth was defined as the fraction of total T cells that were SARS-CoV-2-associated. Each spike-specific TCR was assigned to its reactive spike region and to a CD4 or CD8 class using the MIRA data. Log10-transformed breadth and depth values were compared by one-way ANOVA with Sidak's multiple comparisons tests. This is the immuneACCESS table as TCRdb keeps it, with only in-frame sequences that have V and J called. A part of the clones is gone; compared with another copy, unresolved V genes explain less than half, and the rest is unexplained. For V, J and clone size, that table is used; D and trimming come from the DNA. In all, the sample holds 45,000 to 60,000 clones, and nearly 90% of those were seen once. The biggest ten clones account for around 4% of the sample.

The sample comes from a study of T cell responses to AZD1222 COVID-19 vaccine (dated by TCRdb to the early 2020s). In terms of the full investigation: AZD1222 recipients with second doses at about 4 weeks or about 12 weeks were pooled, because spike-specific TCR depth and breadth did not differ between schedules. A total of approximately 250 trial participants underwent TCR sequencing, of whom nearly 210 had received two doses of AZD1222 and around 25 had received two doses of the MenACWY control vaccine. Trial participants were enrolled into age subgroups of 18-55, 56-69 and 70-plus years, which contained about 150, 27 and 61 TCR-sequenced participants, respectively.

Study-level results and caveats: Nearly half of unique spike-specific TCRs reportedly recognized epitopes outside regions mutated in the B.1.351 and B.1.1.7 variants. After two AZD1222 doses, both the breadth and the depth of spike-specific TCRs were significantly higher than at day 0 and than in MenACWY recipients. Conclusions about previously exposed vaccinees were limited because only six or seven AZD1222 recipients were SARS-CoV-2 seropositive at baseline. Most participants were white British and females outnumbered males, and the authors suggested that clonal diversity may have been underestimated. The 56-69-year group was small, and its depth increase did not reach significance, likely because of low power. Because no day 14 peak-response samples were available, repertoires were characterized only after the peak T cell response. CD4 TCRs associated with the vaccine covered the entire spike protein, and the dominant responses were in regions 160-218 and 743-854.

The source is an adult in good health. The rearrangement combines TRBV5-8 with TRBJ1-1, with TRBD1 matching 9 junction bases. The specimen comprised peripheral blood, sampled on day 0 of AZD1222 vaccination. The nucleotide sequence is TGTGCCAGCAGCTTTTTGGCGGGACAGGGGAACACTGAAGCTTTCTTT. It specifies CASSFLAGQGNTEAFF.